A single count supports the clone carrying this TCR beta chain. Repertoires were generated with immunoSEQ multiplex PCR, while TCRdb's copy carries only in-frame clones and drops some. The table lists roughly 330,000 clones, approximately 86% of them singletons. CDR3 length: 15 residues. V shed 0 bases, J shed 4 bases, and the junction held 5 bases outside the gene matches. CDR1 is MNHEY, CDR2 SMNVEV, per germline (reference sequence). This sample is drawn from a study of cytomegalovirus exposure and HLA in healthy donors. The overall study: The 666 first-cohort repertoires shared a platform with the 100 to 150 validation repertoires, as reported in a later analysis.

The clonotype originates from a woman aged 25 to 39 in good health and CMV-seropositive. The chain employs TRBV27 and TRBJ1-1; 7 nucleotides line up with TRBD1. Sequencing was performed on PBMCs. CDR3: CASSLSVQGGTEAFF. The DNA for the CDR3 is TGTGCCAGCAGTTTATCCGTCCAGGGGGGCACTGAAGCTTTCTTT.